Each of the 4 T cell receptor beta chains below was sequenced from the same sample in a study of blood T cell repertoires in COVID-19 (dated by TCRdb to about 2020). Library prep was done by the immunoSEQ multiplex PCR assay. TCRdb took over this immuneACCESS table, retaining in-frame rearrangements with V and J assigned. Such tables are incomplete; in checked studies, under half of the missing clones stem from an unresolved V gene, and the remainder is unexplained. This sample gives tens of thousands of clones in total; 89% of them show up just once. The ten biggest clones cover 20% to 25% of the sample. Sequenced input: peripheral blood. The receptors were sampled from a man aged 45-65 years with active COVID-19.

The V gene is TRBV12-3 or TRBV12-4, the J gene TRBJ2-7, with 7 nucleotides matching TRBD1. Unmatched junction bases numbered 4, after V lost 6 bases and J lost 2 bases. The CDR3 has 13 residues. The CDR3 sequence is CASSSRGPYEQYF. The CDR3 coding sequence is TGTGCCAGCAGCAGTAGGGGGCCCTACGAGCAGTACTTC.

The V call is TRBV27, the J call TRBJ1-5, with D possibly being TRBD1 (5 bases). Trimming took 2 bases from V and 1 from J, leaving 6 bases between them. In germline, CDR1 is MNHEY, CDR2 SMNVEV (reference sequence). CDR3 length: 14 residues. The CDR3 DNA is TGTGCCAGCAGTTTACAGGGAAGCAATCAGCCCCAGCATTTT. Encoded protein: CASSLQGSNQPQHF.

For the CDR3, the DNA is TGTGCCAGCAGCGTAGGGGCTAGCGGATTCCTAGCCAAAAACATTCAGTACTTC. Translation: CASSVGASGFLAKNIQYF. This chain links TRBV9 with TRBJ2-4; 7 bases agree with TRBD2. V lost 0 bases to trimming and J lost 0 bases; unmatched junction nucleotides: 9. The CDR3 length is 18 residues. The V gene's germline CDR1 is SGDLS and CDR2 YYNGEE.

The chain recombines TRBV28 with TRBJ2-7; D might be TRBD1 (6 bases). Germline V gene data show CDR1 as MDHEN and CDR2 as SYDVKM. The CDR3 is 14 amino acids. V shed 3 bases and J shed 0 bases, with 9 bases lying between them. Here the CDR3 DNA reads TGTGCCAGCAGTTTTCAGGGGCCCTCCTACGAGCAGTACTTC. Amino acids: CASSFQGPSYEQYF.